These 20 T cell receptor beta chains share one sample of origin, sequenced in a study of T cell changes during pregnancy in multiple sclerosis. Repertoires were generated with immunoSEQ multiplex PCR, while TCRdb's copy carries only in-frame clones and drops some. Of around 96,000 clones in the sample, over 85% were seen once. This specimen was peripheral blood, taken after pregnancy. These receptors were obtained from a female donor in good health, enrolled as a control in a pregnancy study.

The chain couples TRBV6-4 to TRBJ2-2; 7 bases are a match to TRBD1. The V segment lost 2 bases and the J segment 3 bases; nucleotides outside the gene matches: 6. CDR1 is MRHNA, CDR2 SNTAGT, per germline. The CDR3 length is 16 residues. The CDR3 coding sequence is TGTGCCAGCAGTGACACCTCACAGGGGTACACCGGGGAGCTGTTTTTT. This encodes CASSDTSQGYTGELFF.

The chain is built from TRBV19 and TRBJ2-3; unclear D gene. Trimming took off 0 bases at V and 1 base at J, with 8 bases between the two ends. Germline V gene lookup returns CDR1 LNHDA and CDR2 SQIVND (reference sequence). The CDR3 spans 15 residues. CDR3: CASSIDYTGTDTQYF. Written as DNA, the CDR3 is TGTGCCAGTAGTATAGATTACACCGGCACAGATACGCAGTATTTT.

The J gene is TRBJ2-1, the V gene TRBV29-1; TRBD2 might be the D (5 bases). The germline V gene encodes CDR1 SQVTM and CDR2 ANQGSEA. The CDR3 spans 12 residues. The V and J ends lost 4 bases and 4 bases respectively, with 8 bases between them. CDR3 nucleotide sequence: TGCAGCGTTGCCAGCGGTTACAATGAGCAGTTCTTC. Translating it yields CSVASGYNEQFF.

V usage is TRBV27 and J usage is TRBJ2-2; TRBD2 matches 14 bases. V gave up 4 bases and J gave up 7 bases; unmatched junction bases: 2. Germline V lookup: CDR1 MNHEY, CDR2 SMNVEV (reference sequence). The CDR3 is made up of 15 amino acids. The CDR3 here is CASSSGLAGVGELFF. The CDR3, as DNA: TGTGCCAGCAGTTCGGGACTAGCGGGAGTCGGGGAGCTGTTTTTT.

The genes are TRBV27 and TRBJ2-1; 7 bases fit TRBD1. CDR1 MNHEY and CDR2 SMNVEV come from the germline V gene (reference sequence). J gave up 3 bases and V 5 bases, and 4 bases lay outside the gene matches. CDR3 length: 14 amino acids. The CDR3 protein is CASSNRQGYNEQFF. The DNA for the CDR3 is TGTGCCAGCAGTAACCGACAGGGCTACAATGAGCAGTTCTTC.

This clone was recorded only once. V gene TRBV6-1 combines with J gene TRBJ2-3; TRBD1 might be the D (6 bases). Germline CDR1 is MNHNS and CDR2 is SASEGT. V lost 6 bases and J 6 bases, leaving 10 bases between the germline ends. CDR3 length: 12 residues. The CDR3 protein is CASSRQDDTQYF. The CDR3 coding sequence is TGTGCCAGCAGCCGACAGGATGATACGCAGTATTTT.

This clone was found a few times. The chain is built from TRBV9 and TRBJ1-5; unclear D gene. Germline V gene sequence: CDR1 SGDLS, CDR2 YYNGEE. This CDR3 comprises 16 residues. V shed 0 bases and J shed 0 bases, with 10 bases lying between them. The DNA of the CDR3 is TGTGCCAGCAGCGTAGGACCGGCGGGTAGCAATCAGCCCCAGCATTTT. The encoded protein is CASSVGPAGSNQPQHF.

CDR3 sequence: CASTVPGGETQYF. As DNA, the CDR3 is TGTGCCAGCACCGTCCCAGGCGGGGAGACCCAGTACTTC. V and J are TRBV6-5 and TRBJ2-5; D is possibly TRBD2 (5 bases). Per germline, CDR1 MNHEY and CDR2 SVGAGI. V lost 7 bases, J lost 5 bases, and 14 bases lay in between. This CDR3 is built from 13 residues.

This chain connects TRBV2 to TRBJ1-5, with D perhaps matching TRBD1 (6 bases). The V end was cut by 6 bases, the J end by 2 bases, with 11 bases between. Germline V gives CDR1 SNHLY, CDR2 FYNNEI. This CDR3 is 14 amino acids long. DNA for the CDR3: TGTGCCAGCAGGGAGAGACAGGGCAATCAGCCCCAGCATTTT. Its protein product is CASRERQGNQPQHF.

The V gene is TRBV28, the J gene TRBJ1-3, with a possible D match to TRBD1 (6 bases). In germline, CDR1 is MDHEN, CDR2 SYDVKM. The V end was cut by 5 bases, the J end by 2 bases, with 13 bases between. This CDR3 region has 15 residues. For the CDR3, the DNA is TGTGCCAGCAGTCCACAGGGTGGAGCTGGAAACACCATATATTTT. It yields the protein CASSPQGGAGNTIYF.

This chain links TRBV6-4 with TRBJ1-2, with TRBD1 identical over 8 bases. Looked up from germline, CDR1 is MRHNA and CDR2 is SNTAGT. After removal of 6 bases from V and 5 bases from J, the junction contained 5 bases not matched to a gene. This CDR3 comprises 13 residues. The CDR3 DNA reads TGTGCCAGCAGCTATACAGGGGGATATGGCTACACCTTC. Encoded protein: CASSYTGGYGYTF.

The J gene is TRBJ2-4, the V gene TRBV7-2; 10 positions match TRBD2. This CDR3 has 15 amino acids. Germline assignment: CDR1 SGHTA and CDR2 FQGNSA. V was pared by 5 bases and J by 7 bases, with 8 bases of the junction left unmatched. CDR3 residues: CASSPTSGGGNIQYF. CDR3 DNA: TGTGCCAGCAGCCCAACAAGCGGGGGGGGCAACATTCAGTACTTC.

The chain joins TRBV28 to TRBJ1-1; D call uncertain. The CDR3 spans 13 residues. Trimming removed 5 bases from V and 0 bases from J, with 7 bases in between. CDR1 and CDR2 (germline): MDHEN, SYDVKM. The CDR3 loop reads CASSLTMNTEAFF. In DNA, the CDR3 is TGTGCCAGCAGTCTTACTATGAACACTGAAGCTTTCTTT.

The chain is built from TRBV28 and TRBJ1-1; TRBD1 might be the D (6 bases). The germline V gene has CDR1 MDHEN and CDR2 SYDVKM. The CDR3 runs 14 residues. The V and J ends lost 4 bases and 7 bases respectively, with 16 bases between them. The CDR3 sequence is CASSSGTSVVEAFF. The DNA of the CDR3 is TGTGCCAGCAGTTCCGGGACAAGCGTAGTTGAAGCTTTCTTT.

The DNA for the CDR3 is TGTGCCAGCTCGCCGGGACAGTCATTTGGGACCCAGTACTTC. It encodes CASSPGQSFGTQYF. V usage is TRBV18 and J usage is TRBJ2-5; 7 nucleotides line up with TRBD1. In germline, CDR1 is KGHSH, CDR2 LQKENI. The CDR3 runs to 14 residues. Germline trimming cut 6 bases from V and 7 bases from J; bases unmatched to any gene: 11.

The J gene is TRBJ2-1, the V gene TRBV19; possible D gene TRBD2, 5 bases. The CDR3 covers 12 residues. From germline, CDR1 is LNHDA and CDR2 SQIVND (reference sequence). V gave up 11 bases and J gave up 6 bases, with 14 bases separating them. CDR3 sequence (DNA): TGTGCCTCGGGGTGGAGAATCAATGAGCAGTTCTTC. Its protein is CASGWRINEQFF. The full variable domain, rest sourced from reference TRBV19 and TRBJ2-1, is DGGITQSPKYLFRKEGQNVTLSCEQNLNHDAMYWYRQDPGQGLRLIYYSQIVNDFQKGDIAEGYSVSREKKESFPLTVTSAQKNPTAFYLCASGWRINEQFFGPGTRLTVL.

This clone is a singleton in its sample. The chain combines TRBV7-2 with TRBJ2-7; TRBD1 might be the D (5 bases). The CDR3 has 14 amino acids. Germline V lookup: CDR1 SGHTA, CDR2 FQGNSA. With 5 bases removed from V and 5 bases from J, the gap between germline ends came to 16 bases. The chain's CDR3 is CASSPQDPLDEQYF. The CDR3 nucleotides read TGTGCCAGCAGCCCACAGGACCCGCTGGACGAGCAGTACTTC.

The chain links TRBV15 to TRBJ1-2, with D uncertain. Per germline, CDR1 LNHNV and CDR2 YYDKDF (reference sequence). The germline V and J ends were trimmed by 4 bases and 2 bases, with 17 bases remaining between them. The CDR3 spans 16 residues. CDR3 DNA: TGTGCCACCAGCACCGCAAAAATGGTTAGCAACTATGGCTACACCTTC. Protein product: CATSTAKMVSNYGYTF.

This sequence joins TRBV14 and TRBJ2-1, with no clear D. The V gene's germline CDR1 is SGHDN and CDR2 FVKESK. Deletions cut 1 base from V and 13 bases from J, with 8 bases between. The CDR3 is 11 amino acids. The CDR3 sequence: CASSQVDFQFF. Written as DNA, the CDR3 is TGTGCCAGCAGCCAAGTCGACTTTCAGTTCTTC.

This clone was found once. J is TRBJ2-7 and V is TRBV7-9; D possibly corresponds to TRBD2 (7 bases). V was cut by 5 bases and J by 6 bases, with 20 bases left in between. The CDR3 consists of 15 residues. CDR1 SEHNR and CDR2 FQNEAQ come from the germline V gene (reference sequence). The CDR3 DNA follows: TGTGCCAGCAGCGTCGGGGGCGGGAGATATCTCGAGCAGTACTTC. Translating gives CASSVGGGRYLEQYF.